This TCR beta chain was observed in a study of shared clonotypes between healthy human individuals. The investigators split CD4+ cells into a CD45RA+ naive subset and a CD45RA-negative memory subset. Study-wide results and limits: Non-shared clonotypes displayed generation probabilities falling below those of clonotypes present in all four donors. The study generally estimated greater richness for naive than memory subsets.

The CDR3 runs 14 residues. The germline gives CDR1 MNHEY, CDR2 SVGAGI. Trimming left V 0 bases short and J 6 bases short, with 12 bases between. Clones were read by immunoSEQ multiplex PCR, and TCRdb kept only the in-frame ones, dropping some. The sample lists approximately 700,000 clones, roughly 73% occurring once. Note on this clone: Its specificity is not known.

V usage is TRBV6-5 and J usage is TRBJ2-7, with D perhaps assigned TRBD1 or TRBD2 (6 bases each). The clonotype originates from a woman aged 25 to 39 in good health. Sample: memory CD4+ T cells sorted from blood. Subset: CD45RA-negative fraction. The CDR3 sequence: CASSYSTGGGEQYF. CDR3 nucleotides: TGTGCCAGCAGTTACTCGACTGGAGGGGGCGAGCAGTACTTC.